These T cell receptor beta chains were read from a single sample in a study of molecular identifiers for immune sequencing clone quantification. TCRdb ran MiXCR on the PCR reads and lists one entry per CDR3 protein. The data hold about 320,000 distinct CDR3 sequences, with roughly 24% observed a single time. Sequenced material: naive CD8+ T cells from blood, with Jurkat cell RNA spiked in. These receptors were obtained from a human donor in good health. Some libraries in this study had Jurkat cell RNA spiked in. The CDR3 runs from the conserved cysteine through the conserved F or W.

cdr3_length j_call v_call cdr3_aa
12 TRBJ1-4 TRBV28 CASSRGSEKLFF
16 TRBJ2-7 TRBV12-5 CASGLEFWDRRYEQYF
15 TRBJ2-7 TRBV4-1 CASSQVTSGNYEQYF
13 TRBJ1-2 TRBV29-1 CSVDRGLFYGYTF
16 TRBJ2-3 TRBV9 CASSTSLDSHTDTQYF
13 TRBJ1-1 TRBV7-9 CASSHVGAPEAFF
13 TRBJ1-3 TRBV29-1 CSVLETDRNTIYF
17 TRBJ2-3 TRBV6-2/TRBV6-3 CASSYASGRTSTDTQYF
15 TRBJ2-2 TRBV18 CASSPEGSNTGELFF
15 TRBJ2-2 TRBV7-6 CASSLAPALAGELFF
14 TRBJ2-7 TRBV11-2 CASSLAPGPYEQYF
15 TRBJ1-1 TRBV7-9 CASSQGQGINTEAFF
14 TRBJ2-7 TRBV7-9 CASSLGDRPNEQYF
16 TRBJ1-5 TRBV7-9 CASSLGGQGVYQPQHF
13 TRBJ1-1 TRBV20-1 CSAPWSGPTEAFF
15 TRBJ1-1 TRBV29-1 CSVGPSAPRRTEAFF
15 TRBJ2-2 TRBV7-9 CASSLGLATAGELFF
12 TRBJ2-7 TRBV28 CAISFGGYEQYF
15 TRBJ2-7 TRBV12-3/TRBV12-4 CASSLWTANSYEQYF
16 TRBJ2-5 TRBV27 CASSLLGTGSQETQYF
14 TRBJ2-1 TRBV12-3/TRBV12-4 CASSLGAGDYEQFF
16 TRBJ1-1 TRBV5-6 CASSWGQGTVNTEAFF
16 TRBJ2-5 TRBV6-5 CASSYSGELRGMAQYF
17 TRBJ2-3 TRBV7-9 CASSPNWTSGFTDTQYF
14 TRBJ2-7 TRBV27 CASSPRTSSYEQYF
14 TRBJ2-5 TRBV29-1 CSVDGPAGVETQYF
16 TRBJ2-3 TRBV19 CASSMRAGGLTDTQYF
16 TRBJ2-7 TRBV6-2/TRBV6-3 CASSYPDRGFSYEQYF
13 TRBJ1-1 TRBV20-1 CSATRTGDTEAFF
15 TRBJ2-5 TRBV7-6 CASSLYLYGGETQYF
17 TRBJ1-3 TRBV4-3 CASSQDRAVGSGNTICF
15 TRBJ2-2 TRBV11-2 CASSLMTAGSGELFF
12 TRBJ1-1 TRBV19 CASKWGNTEAFF
15 TRBJ2-3 TRBV19 CASSMGLAAADTQYF
22 TRBJ2-7 TRBV7-9 CASSLASSSRLAGGLSSYEQYF
15 TRBJ2-1 TRBV19 CASSISPPRWNEQFF
15 TRBJ2-3 TRBV7-9 CASSIPTGVTDTQYF
14 TRBJ1-3 TRBV28 CASSQDRRGTPIYF
18 TRBJ2-7 TRBV4-3 CASSQEWTSGVSSYEQYF
13 TRBJ2-7 TRBV10-3 CAISTGDTYEQYF
14 TRBJ2-3 TRBV19 CASTDRGAPDTQYF
16 TRBJ2-5 TRBV7-2 CASSLVTGGIVVTQYF
14 TRBJ2-5 TRBV12-3/TRBV12-4 CASSRGQVQETQYF
15 TRBJ2-1 TRBV4-1 CASSQTENSYNEQFF
15 TRBJ1-3 TRBV27 CASRQGLHSGNTIYF
15 TRBJ2-3 TRBV3-1 CASSQEGQPTDTQYF
14 TRBJ2-7 TRBV5-5 CASSFQDYSYEQYF
15 TRBJ2-7 TRBV5-4 CASSPGLAGEYEQYF
17 TRBJ1-2 TRBV12-3/TRBV12-4 CASSLRPSPNAYYDYTF
15 TRBJ1-2 TRBV5-4 CASSLVSGDNYGYTF
15 TRBJ1-6 TRBV9 CASSVVGLEDSPLHF
16 TRBJ2-1 TRBV9 CAGSVGGAGGAWEQFF